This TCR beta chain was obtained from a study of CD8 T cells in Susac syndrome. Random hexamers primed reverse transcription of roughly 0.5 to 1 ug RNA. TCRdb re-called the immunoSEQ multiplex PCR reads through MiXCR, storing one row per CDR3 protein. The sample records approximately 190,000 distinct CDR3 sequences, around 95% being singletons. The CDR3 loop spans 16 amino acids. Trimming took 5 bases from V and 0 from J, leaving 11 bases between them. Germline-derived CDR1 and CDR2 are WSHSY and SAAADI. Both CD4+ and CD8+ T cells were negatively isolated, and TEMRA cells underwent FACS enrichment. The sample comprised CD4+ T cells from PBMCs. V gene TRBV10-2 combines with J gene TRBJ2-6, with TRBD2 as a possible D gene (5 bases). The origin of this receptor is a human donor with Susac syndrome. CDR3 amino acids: CASSFGMISGANVLTF. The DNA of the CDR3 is TGCGCCAGCAGTTTCGGGATGATCTCTGGGGCCAACGTCCTGACTTTC.